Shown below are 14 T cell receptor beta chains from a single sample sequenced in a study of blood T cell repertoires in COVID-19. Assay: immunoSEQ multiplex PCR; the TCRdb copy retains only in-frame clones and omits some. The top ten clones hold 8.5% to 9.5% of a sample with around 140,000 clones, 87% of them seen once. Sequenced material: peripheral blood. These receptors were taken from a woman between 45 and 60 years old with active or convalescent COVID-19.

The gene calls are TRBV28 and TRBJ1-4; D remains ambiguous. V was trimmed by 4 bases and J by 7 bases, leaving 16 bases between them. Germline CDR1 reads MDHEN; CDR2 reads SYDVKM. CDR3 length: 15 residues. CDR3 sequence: CASSSRELLLEKLFF. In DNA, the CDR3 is TGTGCCAGCAGTTCGCGAGAGTTGCTCCTTGAAAAACTGTTTTTT.

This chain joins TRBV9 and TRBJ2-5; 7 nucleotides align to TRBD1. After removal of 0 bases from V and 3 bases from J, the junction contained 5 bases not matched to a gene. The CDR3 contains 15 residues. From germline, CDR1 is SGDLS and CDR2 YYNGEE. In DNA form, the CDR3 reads TGTGCCAGCAGCGTAGCCTGGGACAGAAAAGAGACCCAGTACTTC. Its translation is CASSVAWDRKETQYF.

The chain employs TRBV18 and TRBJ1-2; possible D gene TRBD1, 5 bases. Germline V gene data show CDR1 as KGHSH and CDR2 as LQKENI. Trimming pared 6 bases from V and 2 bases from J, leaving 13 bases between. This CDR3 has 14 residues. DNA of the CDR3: TGTGCCAGCTCCCCCGGGGGAGGGAACTATGGCTACACCTTC. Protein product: CASSPGGGNYGYTF.

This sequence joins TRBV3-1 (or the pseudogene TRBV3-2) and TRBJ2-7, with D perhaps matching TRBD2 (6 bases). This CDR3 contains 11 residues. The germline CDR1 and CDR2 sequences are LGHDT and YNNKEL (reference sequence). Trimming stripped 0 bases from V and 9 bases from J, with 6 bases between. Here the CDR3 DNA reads TGTGCCAGCAGCCAAGATAGCGGGCAGTACTTC. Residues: CASSQDSGQYF.

The CDR3 is CASSEHGAYEQYF. In nucleotides, the CDR3 is TGCGCCAGCAGTGAGCACGGTGCCTACGAGCAGTACTTC. The genes are TRBV10-2 and TRBJ2-7; D is unresolved. Germline V gene sequence: CDR1 WSHSY, CDR2 SAAADI. Trimming took off 2 bases at V and 2 bases at J, with 7 bases between the two ends. The CDR3 extends over 13 amino acids.

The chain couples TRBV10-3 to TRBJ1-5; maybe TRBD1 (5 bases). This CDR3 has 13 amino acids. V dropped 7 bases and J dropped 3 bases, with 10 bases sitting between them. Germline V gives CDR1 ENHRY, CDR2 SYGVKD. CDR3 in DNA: TGTGCCATCACCTCGGGGGTCAATCAGCCCCAGCATTTT. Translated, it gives CAITSGVNQPQHF.

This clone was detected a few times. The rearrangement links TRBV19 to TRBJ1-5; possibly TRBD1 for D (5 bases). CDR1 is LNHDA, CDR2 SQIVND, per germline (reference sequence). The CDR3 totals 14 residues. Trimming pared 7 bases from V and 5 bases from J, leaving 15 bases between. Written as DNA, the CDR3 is TGTGCCAGTACCGGGACGGGGGTCTATCAGCCCCAGCATTTT. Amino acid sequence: CASTGTGVYQPQHF.

The CDR3 sequence: CASSLNRGADTQYF. The DNA of the CDR3 is TGCGCCAGCAGCCTTAACAGGGGAGCAGATACGCAGTATTTT. This rearrangement joins TRBV5-1 to TRBJ2-3; 7 nucleotides align to TRBD1. Germline CDR1 reads SGHRS; CDR2 reads YFSETQ. The CDR3 runs 14 residues. The ends lost 4 bases at V and 4 bases at J; junction bases unmatched: 6.

CDR3 sequence reads: CASSVVSSGATDTQYF. The DNA for the CDR3 is TGTGCCAGCAGCGTAGTCTCTAGCGGAGCCACAGATACGCAGTATTTT. V gene TRBV9 combines with J gene TRBJ2-3, with 7 bases identical to TRBD2. Per the germline V gene, CDR1 is SGDLS and CDR2 is YYNGEE. CDR3 length: 16 amino acids. V was pared by 0 bases and J by 2 bases, with 6 bases of the junction left unmatched.

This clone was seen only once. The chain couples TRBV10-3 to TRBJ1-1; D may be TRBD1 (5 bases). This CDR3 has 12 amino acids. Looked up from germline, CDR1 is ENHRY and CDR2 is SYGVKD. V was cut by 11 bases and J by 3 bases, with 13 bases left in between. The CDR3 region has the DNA TGTGCCGCGCACAGGCGGTACACTGAAGCTTTCTTT. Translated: CAAHRRYTEAFF.

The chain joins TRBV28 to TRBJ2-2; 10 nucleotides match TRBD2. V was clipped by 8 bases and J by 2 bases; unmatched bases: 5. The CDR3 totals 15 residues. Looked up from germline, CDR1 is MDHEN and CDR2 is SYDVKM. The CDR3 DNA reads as TGTGCCAGCGCGGGACTAGCGCCAAACACCGGGGAGCTGTTTTTT. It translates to CASAGLAPNTGELFF.

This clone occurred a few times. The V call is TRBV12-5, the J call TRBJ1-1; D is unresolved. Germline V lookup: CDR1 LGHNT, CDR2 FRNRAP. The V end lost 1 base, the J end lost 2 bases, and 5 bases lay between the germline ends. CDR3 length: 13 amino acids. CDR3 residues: CASGLEPNTEAFF. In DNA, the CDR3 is TGTGCTAGTGGTTTGGAGCCTAACACTGAAGCTTTCTTT.

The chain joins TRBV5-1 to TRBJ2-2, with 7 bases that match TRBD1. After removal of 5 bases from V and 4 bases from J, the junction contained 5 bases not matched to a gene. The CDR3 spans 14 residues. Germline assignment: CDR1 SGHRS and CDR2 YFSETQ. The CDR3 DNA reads TGCGCCAGCAGTCCGACAGGGTTCACCGGGGAGCTGTTTTTT. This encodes CASSPTGFTGELFF.

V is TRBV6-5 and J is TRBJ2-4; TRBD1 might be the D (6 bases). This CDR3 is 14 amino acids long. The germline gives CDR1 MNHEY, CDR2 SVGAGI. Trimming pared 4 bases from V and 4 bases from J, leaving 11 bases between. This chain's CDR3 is CASSSRQGKNIQYF. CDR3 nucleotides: TGTGCCAGCAGTTCCCGCCAGGGGAAAAACATTCAGTACTTC.